This T cell receptor beta chain was documented in a study of blood T cell repertoires in COVID-19. Study overall: T cells, B-cell-depleted T cells, or PBMCs supplied cDNA or gDNA.

As processed by the authors: Reference gene primer amplification in the assay estimated nucleated cell counts. Some clones are missing from TCRdb's copy, which holds only in-frame ones; the method was immunoSEQ multiplex PCR. The V and J calls and clone size were taken over from that table, and D and trimming were inferred from the DNA. The sample includes some 220,000 clones, about 85% of them seen just once. CDR3 length equals 14 residues. The V and J ends lost 6 bases and 4 bases, in that order; junction bases with no gene match: 5. The germline CDR1 and CDR2 sequences are MDHEN and SYDVKM. A word on this clone: Distinct nucleotide sequences in the sample also encode this CDR3.

The chain combines TRBV28 with TRBJ1-5; TRBD1 aligns across 8 bases. The receptor was isolated from a woman aged 80 or older with active or convalescent COVID-19. The sequenced material came from peripheral blood. Here the CDR3 reads CASSPGQGNQPQHF. The CDR3 DNA sequence: TGTGCCAGCAGCCCTGGACAGGGTAATCAGCCCCAGCATTTT.